The 14 T cell receptor beta chains reported below all come from one sample, sequenced in a study of T cell responses to AZD1222 COVID-19 vaccine. The repertoire was sequenced with immunoSEQ multiplex PCR; TCRdb's copy has only in-frame clones and lacks some. The profile shows over 100,000 clones, less than 95% of them singletons. This sample comprised peripheral blood, obtained on day 0 of AZD1222 vaccination. These receptors all stem from an adult in good health.

The chain has TRBV30 and TRBJ1-5, with D uncertain. Germline V gene data show CDR1 as GTSNPN and CDR2 as SVGIG (reference sequence). The length of the CDR3 is 12 residues. Between the trimmed V and J ends, which lost 2 bases and 1 base, there was a span of 3 bases. CDR3 nucleotides: TGTGCCTGGAGTCCGAGCAATCAGCCCCAGCATTTT. It yields the protein CAWSPSNQPQHF.

The J gene is TRBJ2-7, the V gene TRBV19, with TRBD1 matching over 7 bases. V lost 5 bases and J lost 1; bases outside the gene matches: 8. Germline V gene data show CDR1 as LNHDA and CDR2 as SQIVND (reference sequence). This CDR3 region has 15 residues. Written as DNA, the CDR3 is TGTGCCAGTAGTCCCCACCGGGACAGATCCTACGAGCAGTACTTC. Translated, it gives CASSPHRDRSYEQYF.

The chain employs TRBV7-2 and TRBJ2-5; D might be TRBD2 (6 bases). CDR1 is SGHTA, CDR2 FQGNSA, per germline. Trimming shortened V by 1 base and J by 4 bases, and 10 bases separated the two germline ends. The CDR3 covers 14 residues. The CDR3 sequence: CASSLDPGVETQYF. CDR3 coding DNA: TGTGCCAGCAGCTTAGACCCGGGGGTAGAGACCCAGTACTTC.

This chain connects TRBV7-9 to TRBJ2-5; maybe TRBD2 (5 bases). The germline CDR1 and CDR2 sequences are SEHNR and FQNEAQ (reference sequence). CDR3 length equals 16 residues. V was clipped by 3 bases and J by 2 bases, with 16 bases between them. The chain's CDR3 is CASSFLGRPGQETQYF. CDR3 nucleotide sequence: TGTGCCAGCAGCTTCCTAGGGAGACCCGGACAAGAGACCCAGTACTTC.

The chain employs TRBV7-3 and TRBJ2-1; 9 nucleotides match TRBD2. This CDR3 contains 16 residues. Germline V gene data show CDR1 as SGHTA and CDR2 as FQGTGA. Trimming at V came to 3 bases and at J to 4 bases, leaving 7 bases not matched to a gene. The CDR3 bases are TGTGCCAGCAGCTTTGAAGCGGGGGGCGTATACAATGAGCAGTTCTTC. Residues: CASSFEAGGVYNEQFF.

The V call is TRBV7-9, the J call TRBJ1-5, with D unclear. V was trimmed by 1 base and J by 7 bases, leaving 8 bases between them. The CDR3 contains 13 residues. Germline lookup yields CDR1 SEHNR and CDR2 FQNEAQ (reference sequence). The CDR3 protein is CASSLDEGQPQHF. In nucleotides, the CDR3 is TGTGCCAGCAGCTTAGATGAGGGACAGCCCCAGCATTTT.

This chain connects TRBV4-2 to TRBJ2-3; 7 nucleotides agree with TRBD2. In germline, CDR1 is LGHNA, CDR2 YNFKEQ. The CDR3 is made up of 15 amino acids. V lost 3 bases and J lost 5; bases outside the gene matches: 8. The CDR3 nucleotides are TGTGCCAGCAGCCAGGCCTCGGGCGGGGGAGATACGCAGTATTTT. The encoded protein is CASSQASGGGDTQYF.

The J gene is TRBJ1-2, the V gene TRBV5-8, with TRBD1 identical over 9 bases. CDR1 and CDR2 from the germline V gene are SGHTS and YDEGEE. The V segment lost 3 bases and the J segment 3 bases; nucleotides outside the gene matches: 6. CDR3 length equals 15 residues. The CDR3 sequence is CASSSTGGADYGYTF. The CDR3 DNA is TGTGCCAGCAGCTCTACAGGGGGCGCGGACTATGGCTACACCTTC. The entire variable domain, with the rest obtained from reference TRBV5-8 and TRBJ1-2, is as follows: EAGVTQSPTHLIKTRGQQATLRCSPISGHTSVYWYQQALGLGLQFLLWYDEGEERNRGNFPPRFSGRQFPNYSSELNVNALELEDSALYLCASSSTGGADYGYTFGSGTRLTVV.

The J gene is TRBJ1-2, the V gene TRBV6-2 or TRBV6-3; perhaps TRBD1 as D (5 bases). Germline-derived CDR1 and CDR2 are MNHEY and SVGEGT. V dropped 0 bases and J dropped 3 bases, with 14 bases sitting between them. This CDR3 has 16 residues. DNA of the CDR3: TGTGCCAGCAGTTACTCGCTCGATGAGGGGTACTATGGCTACACCTTC. This sequence encodes CASSYSLDEGYYGYTF.

The gene calls are TRBV6-6 and TRBJ2-3, with D tentatively TRBD2 (6 bases). The CDR3 consists of 12 residues. Deletions cut 8 bases from V and 5 bases from J, with 11 bases between. The germline CDR1 and CDR2 sequences are MNHNY and SVGAGI (reference sequence). The CDR3 here is CASRGMGDTQYF. The CDR3 DNA sequence: TGTGCCAGCCGGGGGATGGGAGATACGCAGTATTTT.

The chain has TRBV14 and TRBJ2-7; perhaps TRBD2 as D (5 bases). The CDR3 extends over 15 amino acids. V was pared by 1 base and J by 5 bases, with 15 bases between. From germline, CDR1 is SGHDN and CDR2 FVKESK. In DNA, the CDR3 is TGTGCCAGCAGCCAAGGGTCCGGGATATCCGACGAGCAGTACTTC. Residues: CASSQGSGISDEQYF.

This sequence joins TRBV15 and TRBJ2-3; no firm D call. The CDR3 length is 15 residues. The V gene lost 0 bases and the J gene lost 8 bases, with 15 bases spanning the gap. From germline, CDR1 is LNHNV and CDR2 YYDKDF (reference sequence). The DNA for the CDR3 is TGTGCCACCAGCAGAGAAAGGCTAGAACAAGGTACGCAGTATTTT. Translating it yields CATSRERLEQGTQYF. Full variable domain (rest looked up from reference TRBV15 and TRBJ2-3): DAMVIQNPRYQVTQFGKPVTLSCSQTLNHNVMYWYQQKSSQAPKLLFHYYDKDFNNEADTPDNFQSRRPNTSFCFLDIRSPGLGDTAMYLCATSRERLEQGTQYFGPGTRLTVL.

The chain uses TRBV10-3 and TRBJ1-6; 8 bases are a match to TRBD1. CDR1 is ENHRY and CDR2 is SYGVKD in the germline V gene. There are 14 residues in the CDR3. After removal of 8 bases from V and 14 bases from J, the junction contained 14 bases not matched to a gene. The CDR3: CAIHSGQGSGSLHF. CDR3 nucleotides: TGTGCCATCCACTCTGGACAGGGTTCAGGGTCCCTCCACTTT.

The gene calls are TRBV3-1 (or the pseudogene TRBV3-2) and TRBJ2-2; 8 bases align to TRBD1. This CDR3 comprises 17 residues. CDR1 and CDR2 (germline): LGHDT, YNNKEL (reference sequence). V lost 2 bases, J lost 2 bases, and 7 bases stayed unmatched. DNA of the CDR3: TGTGCCAGCAGCCAATTCTCAGGACAGGGAAACACCGGGGAGCTGTTTTTT. This encodes CASSQFSGQGNTGELFF.